Shown below are 23 T cell receptor beta chains from a single sample sequenced in a study of CD8 T cells in ankylosing spondylitis. Notes on the study in general: Seemingly distinctive of ankylosing spondylitis blood was a TCR beta motif formed by eight highly homologous variants.

TCRdb reprocessed the 5' RACE reads via MiXCR and lists one record per CDR3 protein. The repertoire consists of around 890,000 distinct CDR3 sequences, with roughly 10% occurring once and the leading ten covering 0.51%. These TCRs' antigens remain unknown. The sequenced sample consisted of blood, either unsorted or a sorted T cell fraction (not recorded which). Receptors were obtained from a male donor with ankylosing spondylitis.

This clonotype showed up just a few times. The chain has TRBV28 and TRBJ2-3; TRBD1 or TRBD2 may be the D gene (5 bases each). The V and J ends lost 6 bases and 0 bases respectively, with 16 bases between them. The CDR3 length is 16 residues. Germline-derived CDR1 and CDR2 are MDHEN and SYDVKM. This CDR3 reads CASRSPRGSSTDTQYF. The CDR3 region has the DNA TGTGCCAGCAGATCCCCCCGGGGCTCGAGCACAGATACGCAGTATTTT.

This clonotype was seen many times. The chain couples TRBV7-2 to TRBJ1-3; D gene uncertain. The CDR3 extends over 15 amino acids. Germline loops: CDR1 SGHTA, CDR2 FQGNSA. V was pared by 6 bases and J by 0 bases, with 12 bases between. CDR3: CASRVDRDSGNTIYF. DNA of the CDR3: TGTGCCAGCAGAGTCGACCGCGACTCTGGAAACACCATATATTTT.

This clonotype was counted between two and nine times. The CDR3 loop is CATGEVVRESEKLFF. The CDR3 DNA reads TGTGCCACCGGTGAGGTGGTCAGGGAGAGCGAAAAACTGTTTTTT. This chain connects TRBV12-3 or TRBV12-4 to TRBJ1-4; a weak D match, TRBD1 (5 bases). Trimming removed 10 bases at V and 8 bases at J, with 23 bases between. The CDR3 is 15 residues long.

V and J are TRBV5-5 and TRBJ2-7, with TRBD2 as a possible D gene (6 bases). V was cut by 3 bases and J by 3 bases, with 13 bases left in between. Germline CDR1 reads SGHKS; CDR2 reads YYEKEE (reference sequence). This CDR3 has 14 amino acids. The CDR3 loop is CASSSGGTVYEQYF. CDR3 nucleotide sequence: TGTGCCAGCAGCTCTGGGGGGACGGTCTACGAGCAGTACTTC.

This clonotype has ten or more counts. The chain joins TRBV4-3 to TRBJ2-3, with D perhaps TRBD1 (5 bases). From germline, CDR1 is LGHNA and CDR2 YSLEER. The CDR3 has 16 residues. Trimming took 0 bases from V and 4 from J, leaving 14 bases between them. CDR3: CASSQDGARGADTQYF. In DNA form, the CDR3 reads TGCGCCAGCAGCCAAGATGGGGCAAGGGGCGCAGATACGCAGTATTTT.

The chain joins TRBV20-1 to TRBJ2-4; 13 nucleotides align to TRBD2. Trimming removed 6 bases from V and 2 bases from J; junction bases left unmatched: 7. The CDR3 spans 16 residues. Germline V gene data show CDR1 as DFQATT and CDR2 as SNEGSKA (reference sequence). The CDR3 sequence is CSAELAGGGSKNIQYF. CDR3 DNA: TGCAGTGCAGAACTAGCGGGAGGGGGATCCAAAAACATTCAGTACTTC.

This clonotype showed up just a few times. The V and J genes are TRBV5-1 and TRBJ2-2, with 7 nucleotides matching TRBD1. CDR3 size: 15 residues. Germline assignment: CDR1 SGHRS and CDR2 YFSETQ. V gave up 0 bases and J gave up 4 bases; unmatched junction bases: 3. The CDR3 DNA is TGCGCCAGCAGCTTGGACAGGGGAATCACCGGGGAGCTGTTTTTT. Amino acids: CASSLDRGITGELFF.

This clonotype showed up just a few times. CDR3 coding DNA: TGCAGTGCTAGAGATGCACTAAGCGGGGAGGCTTTCTTT. It translates to CSARDALSGEAFF. The V gene is TRBV20-1, the J gene TRBJ1-1; D not certain. Trimming shortened V by 0 bases and J by 11 bases, and 16 bases separated the two germline ends. The CDR3 spans 13 residues. CDR1 DFQATT and CDR2 SNEGSKA come from the germline V gene (reference sequence).

The rearrangement links TRBV10-3 to TRBJ2-1; 9 nucleotides align to TRBD2. The CDR3 runs to 18 residues. Germline V CDR1 and CDR2: ENHRY, SYGVKD. The V and J ends lost 2 bases and 3 bases, in that order; junction bases with no gene match: 11. The CDR3 DNA sequence: TGTGCCATCAGTGAGACCAGGCGGGGAGCGGGGGGCTACAATGAGCAGTTCTTC. Translated: CAISETRRGAGGYNEQFF.

The chain carries TRBV15 and TRBJ2-3, with D hard to call. Germline V gives CDR1 LNHNV, CDR2 YYDKDF (reference sequence). The CDR3 has 15 amino acids. V was trimmed by 0 bases and J by 5 bases, leaving 12 bases between them. The CDR3 sequence is CATSRDDKGLDTQYF. For the CDR3, the DNA is TGTGCCACCAGCAGAGATGATAAGGGATTAGATACGCAGTATTTT.

This clonotype was counted at least ten times. One end of the junction does not line up with germline, which may come from a read error. The J gene is TRBJ1-1, the V gene TRBV4-3; tentative D call: TRBD1 (6 bases). The CDR3 covers 15 residues. Germline V gene sequence: CDR1 LGHNA, CDR2 YSLEER. The CDR3 sequence: CASSQSPSHRDPWVF. The CDR3 DNA is TGCGCCAGCAGCCAATCCCCTTCACACAGGGACCCTTGGGTCTTT.

V usage is TRBV4-2 and J usage is TRBJ1-5; the D is unclear. V was clipped by 0 bases and J by 3 bases, with 9 bases between them. This CDR3 region has 15 residues. The germline gives CDR1 LGHNA, CDR2 YNFKEQ. CDR3 bases: TGTGCCAGCAGCCAAGAGGAAGGTATCAATCAGCCCCAGCATTTT. Translated: CASSQEEGINQPQHF.

This clonotype was picked up a small number of times. The V and J genes are TRBV5-1 and TRBJ1-4; perhaps TRBD1 as D (5 bases). This CDR3 has 15 amino acids. Per the germline V gene, CDR1 is SGHRS and CDR2 is YFSETQ. V dropped 0 bases and J dropped 7 bases, with 13 bases sitting between them. CDR3: CASSLEGIGGEKLFF. The CDR3 DNA follows: TGCGCCAGCAGCTTGGAGGGTATTGGGGGTGAAAAACTGTTTTTT.

In this sample, this clonotype turned up many times. The V gene is TRBV3-1, the J gene TRBJ2-1; D is perhaps TRBD2 (5 bases). This CDR3 is built from 13 residues. Germline values: CDR1 LGHDT, CDR2 YNNKEL (reference sequence). V lost 4 bases to trimming and J lost 8 bases, with 12 bases between them. The CDR3 is CASSPAGVHEQFF. The CDR3 DNA sequence: TGTGCCAGCAGCCCCGCCGGGGTCCATGAGCAGTTCTTC.

The J gene is TRBJ2-7, the V gene TRBV24-1; unclear D gene. The CDR3 covers 11 residues. Germline assignment: CDR1 KGHDR and CDR2 SFDVKD. V was pared by 1 base and J by 11 bases, with 8 bases between. The DNA of the CDR3 is TGTGCCACCAGTGATTTTGGCCGGGAGTACTTC. This translates into CATSDFGREYF.

This clonotype was counted a few times. The chain links TRBV9 to TRBJ2-5; 7 nucleotides align to TRBD1. Germline CDR1 is SGDLS and CDR2 is YYNGEE. The CDR3 spans 14 residues. J was trimmed by 7 bases and V by 4 bases; bases with no gene match: 10. This CDR3 reads CASSFRQGDWTQYF. The CDR3 bases are TGTGCCAGCAGCTTCCGACAGGGCGACTGGACCCAGTACTTC. The whole variable domain, filled in from reference TRBV9 and TRBJ2-5, reads DSGVTQTPKHLITATGQRVTLRCSPRSGDLSVYWYQQSLDQGLQFLIQYYNGEERAKGNILERFSAQQFPDLHSELNLSSLELGDSALYFCASSFRQGDWTQYFGPGTRLLVL.

The chain has TRBV7-2 and TRBJ2-7; the match to TRBD2 covers 15 bases. Germline values: CDR1 SGHTA, CDR2 FQGNSA. V gave up 5 bases and J gave up 7 bases; unmatched junction bases: 9. This CDR3 contains 16 residues. The CDR3: CASSPGTSGGPTEQYF. The CDR3 nucleotides are TGTGCCAGCAGCCCAGGGACTAGCGGGGGGCCTACGGAGCAGTACTTC.

This chain links TRBV2 with TRBJ2-1, with D possibly TRBD2 on 6 matching bases. This CDR3 is 14 amino acids long. Germline-derived CDR1 and CDR2 are SNHLY and FYNNEI. The V end was cut by 10 bases, the J end by 3 bases, with 16 bases between. The CDR3 DNA reads TGTGCCATACTCAGCGGGCCTAACTACAATGAGCAGTTCTTC. It translates to CAILSGPNYNEQFF.

This clonotype was found many times. The junction departs from the called germline gene at one end, perhaps through a read error. The genes are TRBV7-9 and TRBJ1-1, with D uncertain. This CDR3 region has 14 residues. Germline V lookup: CDR1 SEHNR, CDR2 FQNEAQ (reference sequence). This chain's CDR3 is CASSVAQANTEAFF. In nucleotides, the CDR3 is TGTGCCAGCAGCGTAGCCCAGGCGAACACTGAAGCTTTCTTT. Filled out from reference TRBV7-9 and TRBJ1-1, the complete variable domain reads DTGVSQNPRHKITKRGQNVTFRCDPISEHNRLYWYRQTLGQGPEFLTYFQNEAQLEKSRLLSDRFSAERPKGSFSTLEIQRTEQGDSAMYLCASSVAQANTEAFFGQGTRLTVV.

This clonotype has ten or more counts. V gene TRBV9 combines with J gene TRBJ2-7; tentatively, D is TRBD1 (5 bases). The CDR3 sequence is 13 residues long. Germline V gives CDR1 SGDLS, CDR2 YYNGEE. The V end was cut by 0 bases, the J end by 6 bases, with 10 bases between. CDR3 in amino acids: CASSVGWQGEQYF. The CDR3 nucleotides read TGTGCCAGCAGCGTAGGGTGGCAGGGCGAGCAGTACTTC.

This clonotype was detected a few times. This chain joins TRBV7-8 and TRBJ1-1; weak D call: TRBD1 (5 bases). The CDR3 has 12 residues. The germline V gene has CDR1 SGHVS and CDR2 FQNEAQ. The V gene lost 10 bases and the J gene lost 4 bases, with 13 bases spanning the gap. As DNA, the CDR3 is TGTGCCACCGTAACCGGGGGCACTGAAGCTTTCTTT. Residues: CATVTGGTEAFF.

This clonotype appeared many times. The V call is TRBV5-1, the J call TRBJ2-7; D remains ambiguous. V lost 0 bases to trimming and J lost 5 bases, with 12 bases between them. The V gene's germline CDR1 is SGHRS and CDR2 YFSETQ. This CDR3 comprises 14 residues. The CDR3: CASSLVTDDNEQYF. The DNA for the CDR3 is TGCGCCAGCAGCTTGGTAACTGACGACAACGAGCAGTACTTC.

This chain links TRBV20-1 with TRBJ2-7, with 9 bases fitting TRBD2. The CDR3 totals 13 residues. With V trimmed by 4 bases and J by 10 bases, 11 bases remained unmatched. Germline-derived CDR1 and CDR2 are DFQATT and SNEGSKA (reference sequence). The CDR3: CSATGGAGGPQYF. In DNA form, the CDR3 reads TGCAGTGCTACGGGGGGAGCGGGAGGCCCCCAGTACTTC.